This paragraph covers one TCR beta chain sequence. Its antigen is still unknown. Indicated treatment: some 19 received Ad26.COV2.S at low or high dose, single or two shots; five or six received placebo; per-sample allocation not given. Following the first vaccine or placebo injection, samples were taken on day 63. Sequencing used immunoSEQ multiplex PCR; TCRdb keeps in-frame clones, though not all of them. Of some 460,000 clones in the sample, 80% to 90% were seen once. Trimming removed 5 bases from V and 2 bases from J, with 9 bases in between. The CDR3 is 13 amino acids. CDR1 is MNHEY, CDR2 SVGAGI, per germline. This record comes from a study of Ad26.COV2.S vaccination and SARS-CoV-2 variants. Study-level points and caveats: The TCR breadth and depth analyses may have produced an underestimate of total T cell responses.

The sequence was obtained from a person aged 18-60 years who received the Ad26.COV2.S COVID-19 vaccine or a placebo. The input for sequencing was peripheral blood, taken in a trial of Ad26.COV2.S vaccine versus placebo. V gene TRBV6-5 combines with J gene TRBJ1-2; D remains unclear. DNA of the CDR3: TGTGCCAGCAGTAGCGACGAAAACTATGGCTACACCTTC. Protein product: CASSSDENYGYTF.